The 14 T cell receptor beta chains presented below share a single source sample, sequenced in a study of metastatic and nonmetastatic thyroid tumors (dated by TCRdb to about 2020). The protocol used for the library was PCR. TCRdb names Illumina HiSeq 4000 as the instrument used. TCRdb redid the processing of the public reads, applying fastp at Q25 and MiXCR, and retained in-frame beta chains. Here the sample has 25,000 to 30,000 clones; around 3.5% occur a single time. The top ten clones comprise roughly 3.1% of the sample. No treatment had been received by any patient before thyroid surgery. Input material: blood. Every receptor here comes from a male donor with papillary thyroid cancer or a benign thyroid nodule (not recorded which). Some clones in this sample may be carry-over from other donors' samples.

This rearrangement joins TRBV6-2 or TRBV6-3 to TRBJ2-5; TRBD1 agrees at 11 bases. J lost 3 bases, V lost 6 bases, and 0 bases had no gene match. CDR1 and CDR2 from the germline V gene are MNHEY and SVGEGT. CDR3 length: 13 amino acids. In DNA, the CDR3 is TGTGCCAGCAGGGGACAGGGGGAAGAGACCCAGTACTTC. This sequence encodes CASRGQGEETQYF.

This clone was recorded at least ten times. The chain links TRBV5-6 to TRBJ2-7; TRBD2 matches at 9 bases. The CDR3 is 14 residues long. Germline lookup yields CDR1 SGHDT and CDR2 YYEEEE. The V gene end was trimmed by 2 bases and the J gene end by 5 bases; junction bases not matched to a gene: 5. The CDR3 region is CASSFPSGNDEQYF. CDR3 DNA sequence: TGTGCCAGCAGCTTCCCTAGCGGGAATGACGAGCAGTACTTC.

In its sample, this clone was seen many times. V and J are TRBV5-4 and TRBJ2-7, with 7 bases fitting TRBD1. V lost 4 bases and J lost 2; bases outside the gene matches: 6. Germline V CDR1 and CDR2: SGHNT, YYREEE (reference sequence). CDR3 length equals 14 residues. The CDR3 sequence: CASSPDRVAYEQYF. Here the CDR3 DNA reads TGTGCCAGCAGCCCCGACAGGGTGGCCTACGAGCAGTACTTC.

To note about this clone: In this CDR3 the conserved last residue, phenylalanine or tryptophan, is missing, so a read error is likely. The gene calls are TRBV28 and TRBJ1-2, with D maybe TRBD1 (5 bases). The V gene's germline CDR1 is MDHEN and CDR2 SYDVKM. V was trimmed by 6 bases and J by 9 bases, leaving 14 bases between them. The CDR3 sequence is 12 residues long. The CDR3 region is CASRTGQPSYTV. CDR3 in DNA: TGTGCCAGCAGAACGGGGCAGCCTAGCTACACCGTC.

The J gene is TRBJ2-7, the V gene TRBV6-2 or TRBV6-3, with D uncertain. The V gene lost 3 bases and the J gene lost 2 bases, with 5 bases spanning the gap. The germline V gene encodes CDR1 MNHEY and CDR2 SVGEGT. This CDR3 is built from 12 residues. The CDR3, as DNA: TGTGCCAGCAGTTATTTAACCTACGAGCAGTACTTC. This gives the protein CASSYLTYEQYF.

Of note for this clone: One junction end does not reproduce the germline sequence, and a read error may be involved. This chain connects TRBV19 to TRBJ2-7; 8 bases map to TRBD1. CDR1 is LNHDA, CDR2 SQIVND, per germline (reference sequence). There are 14 residues in the CDR3. The CDR3 protein is CAGSVGTGPSEQYF. The CDR3 DNA reads TGTGCCGGTAGTGTCGGGACAGGTCCCTCCGAGCAGTACTTC.

This clone came up a few times. V is TRBV24-1 and J is TRBJ2-1, with 10 bases identical to TRBD1. The germline CDR1 and CDR2 sequences are KGHDR and SFDVKD. V shed 2 bases and J 2 bases; nucleotides not matched to a gene: 2. CDR3 length: 16 residues. CDR3 sequence reads: CATSDWTGGTYNEQFF. CDR3 sequence (DNA): TGTGCCACCAGTGATTGGACAGGGGGGACCTACAATGAGCAGTTCTTC.

This chain links TRBV6-9 with TRBJ2-2, with D possibly being TRBD2 (5 bases). The CDR3 has 13 residues. V lost 2 bases and J 7 bases, leaving 8 bases between the germline ends. CDR1 MNHGY and CDR2 SVAAGI come from the germline V gene. CDR3 nucleotides: TGTGCCAGCAGTTATCAAGAGGGCGGGGAGCTGTTTTTT. As protein: CASSYQEGGELFF.

This clone is judged medium-sized (0.01 to 0.1%). Different DNA sequences within this sample yield the same CDR3. The chain uses TRBV12-3 or TRBV12-4 and TRBJ1-5; 9 bases are a match to TRBD1. Trimming cost V 1 base and J 5 bases; bases outside gene matches: 6. This CDR3 contains 16 residues. The CDR3 DNA reads as TGTGCCAGCAGTTTAGGAAACAGGGGGCGAGATCAGCCCCAGCATTTT. This translates into CASSLGNRGRDQPQHF.

The V and J genes are TRBV12-3 or TRBV12-4 and TRBJ2-3, with D tentatively TRBD1 or TRBD2 (5 bases each). The CDR3 covers 13 residues. With 6 bases removed from V and 2 bases from J, the gap between germline ends came to 9 bases. The CDR3: CASSGAYTDTQYF. Here the CDR3 DNA reads TGTGCCAGCAGCGGGGCCTACACAGATACGCAGTATTTT.

This clone appeared many times. The genes are TRBV7-3 and TRBJ2-3; 10 nucleotides agree with TRBD2. CDR3 length: 15 residues. The germline gives CDR1 SGHTA, CDR2 FQGTGA. V shed 2 bases, J shed 3 bases, and the junction held 2 bases outside the gene matches. CDR3 in amino acids: CASSLQAGGTDTQYF. CDR3 DNA sequence: TGTGCCAGCAGCTTACAAGCGGGAGGGACAGATACGCAGTATTTT.

V usage is TRBV29-1 and J usage is TRBJ2-3; D may be TRBD1 or TRBD2 (5 bases each). The CDR3 has 12 amino acids. The germline V gene encodes CDR1 SQVTM and CDR2 ANQGSEA. The CDR3 here is CISRTGAATQYF. DNA for the CDR3: TGCATCTCCCGGACTGGGGCAGCTACGCAGTATTTT.

Many counts were recorded for this clone. The CDR3 protein is CASSPTSAAGEAFF. Written as DNA, the CDR3 is TGTGCCAGCAGCCCAACCTCGGCGGCAGGAGAAGCTTTCTTT. The chain carries TRBV28 and TRBJ1-1; D ambiguous. V was trimmed by 6 bases and J by 8 bases, leaving 19 bases between them. Looked up from germline, CDR1 is MDHEN and CDR2 is SYDVKM. The CDR3 has 14 residues.

The J gene is TRBJ1-5, the V gene TRBV30, with unresolved D. Trimming left V 0 bases short and J 0 bases short, with 9 bases between. Germline CDR1 GTSNPN, CDR2 SVGIG (reference sequence). This CDR3 has 15 residues. The CDR3 is CAWSVAGYSNQPQHF. The CDR3 DNA reads as TGTGCCTGGAGTGTAGCGGGTTATAGCAATCAGCCCCAGCATTTT.